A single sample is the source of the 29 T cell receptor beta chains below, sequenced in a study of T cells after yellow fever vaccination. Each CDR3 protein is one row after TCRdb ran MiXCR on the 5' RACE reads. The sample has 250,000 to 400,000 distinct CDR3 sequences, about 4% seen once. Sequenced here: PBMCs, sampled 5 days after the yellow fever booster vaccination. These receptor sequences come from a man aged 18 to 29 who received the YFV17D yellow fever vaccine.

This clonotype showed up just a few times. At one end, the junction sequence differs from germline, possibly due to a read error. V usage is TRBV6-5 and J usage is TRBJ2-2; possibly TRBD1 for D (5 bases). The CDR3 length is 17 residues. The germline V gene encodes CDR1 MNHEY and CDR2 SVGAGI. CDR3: CASSRGRVSGNAGELFF. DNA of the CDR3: TGTGCCAGCAGTAGGGGCAGGGTTTCTGGGAACGCCGGGGAGCTGTTTTTT.

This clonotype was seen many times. The CDR3 coding sequence is TGCGCCAGCAGTGCAGCACCGAACACCGGGGAGCTGTTTTTT. Translated: CASSAAPNTGELFF. The J gene is TRBJ2-2, the V gene TRBV5-1, with D hard to call. Trimming stripped 5 bases from V and 0 bases from J, with 8 bases between. This CDR3 has 14 amino acids. Germline V gives CDR1 SGHRS, CDR2 YFSETQ.

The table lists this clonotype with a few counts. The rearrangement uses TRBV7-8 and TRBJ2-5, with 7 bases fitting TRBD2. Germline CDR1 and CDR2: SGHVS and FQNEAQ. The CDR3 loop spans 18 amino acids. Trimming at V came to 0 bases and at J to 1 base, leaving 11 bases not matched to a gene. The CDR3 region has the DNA TGTGCCAGCAGCTTAGCGGGCCGACTAGCTGTATCCCAAGAGACCCAGTACTTC. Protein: CASSLAGRLAVSQETQYF.

The CDR3 coding sequence is TGCGCCAGCAGCCAGGTTTTGGGGGGGCGAGTCTATGGCTACACCTTC. Its protein is CASSQVLGGRVYGYTF. The chain carries TRBV4-1 and TRBJ1-2; D may be TRBD1 (6 bases). Between the trimmed V and J ends, which lost 3 bases and 4 bases, there was a span of 18 bases. This CDR3 region has 16 residues. Per germline, CDR1 MGHRA and CDR2 YSYEKL.

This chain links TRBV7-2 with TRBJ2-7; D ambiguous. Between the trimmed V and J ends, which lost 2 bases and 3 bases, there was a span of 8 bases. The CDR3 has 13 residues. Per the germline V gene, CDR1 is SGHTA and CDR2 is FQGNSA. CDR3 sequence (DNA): TGTGCCAGCAGCTTAAGGGCAGGCTACGAGCAGTACGTC. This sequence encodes CASSLRAGYEQYV.

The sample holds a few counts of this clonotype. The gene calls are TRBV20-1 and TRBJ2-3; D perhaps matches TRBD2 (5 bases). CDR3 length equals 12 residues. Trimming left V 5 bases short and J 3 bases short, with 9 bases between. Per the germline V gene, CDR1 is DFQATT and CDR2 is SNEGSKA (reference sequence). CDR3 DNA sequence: TGCAGTGCTCGTCGGGGAACAGATACGCAGTATTTT. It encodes CSARRGTDTQYF.

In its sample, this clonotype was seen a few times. In DNA form, the CDR3 reads TGCGCCAGTACAGGGGATACCTACAATGAGCAGTTCTTC. It codes for CASTGDTYNEQFF. The V call is TRBV5-1, the J call TRBJ2-1; TRBD1 aligns across 7 bases. The CDR3 sequence is 13 residues long. J lost 2 bases, V lost 8 bases, and 4 bases had no gene match. Germline-derived CDR1 and CDR2 are SGHRS and YFSETQ.

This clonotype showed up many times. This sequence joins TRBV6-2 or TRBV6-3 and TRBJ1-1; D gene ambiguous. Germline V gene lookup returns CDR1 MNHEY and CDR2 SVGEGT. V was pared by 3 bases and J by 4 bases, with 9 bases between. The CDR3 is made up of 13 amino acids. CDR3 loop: CASSYLYTTEAFF. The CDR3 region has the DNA TGTGCCAGCAGTTATCTATACACCACTGAAGCTTTCTTT.

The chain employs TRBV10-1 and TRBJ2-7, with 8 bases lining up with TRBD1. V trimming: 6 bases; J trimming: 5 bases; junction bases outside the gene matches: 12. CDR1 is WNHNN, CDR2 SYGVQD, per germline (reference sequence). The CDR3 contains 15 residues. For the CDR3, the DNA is TGCGCCAGCAGCCCCGGGCAGGGGGCTTCCCACGAGCAGTACTTC. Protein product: CASSPGQGASHEQYF.

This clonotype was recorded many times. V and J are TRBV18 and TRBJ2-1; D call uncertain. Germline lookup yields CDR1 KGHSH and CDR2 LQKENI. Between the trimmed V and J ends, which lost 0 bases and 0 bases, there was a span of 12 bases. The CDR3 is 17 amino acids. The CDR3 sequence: CASSPPVGRSSYNEQFF. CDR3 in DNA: TGTGCCAGCTCACCACCGGTGGGCAGGAGCTCCTACAATGAGCAGTTCTTC.

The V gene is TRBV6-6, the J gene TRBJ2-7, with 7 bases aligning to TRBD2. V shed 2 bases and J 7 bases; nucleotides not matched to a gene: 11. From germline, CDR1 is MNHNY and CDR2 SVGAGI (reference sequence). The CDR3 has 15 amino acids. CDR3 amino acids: CASSYGGVGTGEQYV. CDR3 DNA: TGTGCCAGCAGTTACGGGGGGGTCGGAACGGGGGAGCAGTACGTC.

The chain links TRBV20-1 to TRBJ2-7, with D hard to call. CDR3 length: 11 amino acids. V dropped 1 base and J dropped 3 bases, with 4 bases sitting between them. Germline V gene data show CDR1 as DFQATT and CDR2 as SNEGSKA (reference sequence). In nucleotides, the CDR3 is TGCAGTGCTAGAGCAGGCTACGAGCAGTACTTC. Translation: CSARAGYEQYF.

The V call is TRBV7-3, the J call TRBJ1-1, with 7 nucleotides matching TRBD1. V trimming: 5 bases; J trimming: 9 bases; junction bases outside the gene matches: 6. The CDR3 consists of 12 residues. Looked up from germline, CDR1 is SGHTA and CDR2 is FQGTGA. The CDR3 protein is CASSAVTGQAFF. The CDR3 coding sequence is TGTGCCAGCAGCGCGGTGACAGGGCAAGCTTTCTTT.

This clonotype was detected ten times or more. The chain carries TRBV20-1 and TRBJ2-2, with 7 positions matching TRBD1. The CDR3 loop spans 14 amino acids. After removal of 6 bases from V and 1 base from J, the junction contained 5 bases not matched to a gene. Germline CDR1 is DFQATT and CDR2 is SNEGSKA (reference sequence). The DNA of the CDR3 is TGCAGTGCGCAGACAGGGCAGAACACCGGGGAGCTGTTTTTT. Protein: CSAQTGQNTGELFF.

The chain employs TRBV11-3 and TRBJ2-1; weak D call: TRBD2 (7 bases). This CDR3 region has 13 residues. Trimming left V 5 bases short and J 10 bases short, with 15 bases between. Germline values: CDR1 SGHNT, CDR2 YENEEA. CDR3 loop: CASSPRGAWEQFF. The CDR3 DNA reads TGTGCCAGCAGCCCCCGGGGGGCCTGGGAGCAGTTCTTC. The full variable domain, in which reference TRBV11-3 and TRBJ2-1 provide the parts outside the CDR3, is EAGVVQSPRYKIIEKKQPVAFWCNPISGHNTLYWYLQNLGQGPELLIRYENEEAVDDSQLPKDRFSAERLKGVDSTLKIQPAELGDSAVYLCASSPRGAWEQFFGPGTRLTVL.

The CDR3 sequence: CASSQHTNRGRDTEAFF. CDR3 sequence (DNA): TGTGCCAGCAGCCAACATACCAACAGGGGACGAGACACTGAAGCTTTCTTT. The chain has TRBV12-3 or TRBV12-4 and TRBJ1-1; 7 bases agree with TRBD1. The CDR3 runs to 17 residues. V lost 6 bases and J lost 3; bases outside the gene matches: 16.

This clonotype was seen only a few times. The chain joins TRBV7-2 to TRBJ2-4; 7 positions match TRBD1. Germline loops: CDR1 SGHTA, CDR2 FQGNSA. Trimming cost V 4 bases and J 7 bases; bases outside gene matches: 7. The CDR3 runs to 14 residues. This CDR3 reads CASSSPTGYNIQYF. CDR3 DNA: TGTGCCAGCAGCTCGCCGACAGGGTATAACATTCAGTACTTC.

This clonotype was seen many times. The CDR3 reads CASSPLNLAGEHNEQFF. The CDR3 DNA is TGTGCCAGCAGCCCCTTAAACCTAGCGGGGGAACACAATGAGCAGTTCTTC. The chain has TRBV4-2 and TRBJ2-1, with 10 bases fitting TRBD2. The CDR3 has 17 amino acids. The J segment lost 5 bases and the V segment lost 4 bases, leaving 11 bases of the junction unmatched. From germline, CDR1 is LGHNA and CDR2 YNFKEQ.

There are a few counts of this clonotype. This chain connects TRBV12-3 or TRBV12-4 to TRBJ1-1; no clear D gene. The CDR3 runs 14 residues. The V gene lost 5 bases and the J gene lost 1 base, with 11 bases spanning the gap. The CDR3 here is CASSDQTWNTEAFF. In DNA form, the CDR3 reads TGTGCCAGCAGTGACCAGACTTGGAACACTGAAGCTTTCTTT.

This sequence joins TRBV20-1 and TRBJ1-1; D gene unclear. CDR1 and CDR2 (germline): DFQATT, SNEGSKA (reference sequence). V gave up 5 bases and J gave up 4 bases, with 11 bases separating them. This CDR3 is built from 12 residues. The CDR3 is CSARFPGTEAFF. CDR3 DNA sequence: TGCAGTGCTCGCTTCCCGGGCACTGAAGCTTTCTTT.

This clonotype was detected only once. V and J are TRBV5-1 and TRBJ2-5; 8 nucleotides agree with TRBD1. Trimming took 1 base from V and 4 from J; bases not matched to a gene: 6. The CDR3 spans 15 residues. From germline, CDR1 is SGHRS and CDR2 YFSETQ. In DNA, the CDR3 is TGCGCCAGCAGCTTGCAGGGGGCCGCGCGAGAGACCCAGTACTTC. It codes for CASSLQGAARETQYF.

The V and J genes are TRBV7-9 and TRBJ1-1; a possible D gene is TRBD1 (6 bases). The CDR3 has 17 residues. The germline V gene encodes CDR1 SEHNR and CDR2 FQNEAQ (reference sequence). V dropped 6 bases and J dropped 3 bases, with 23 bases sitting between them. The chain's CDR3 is CASRPRGGGVDDTEAFF. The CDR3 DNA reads TGTGCCAGCAGACCCCGCGGGGGCGGTGTTGATGACACTGAAGCTTTCTTT.

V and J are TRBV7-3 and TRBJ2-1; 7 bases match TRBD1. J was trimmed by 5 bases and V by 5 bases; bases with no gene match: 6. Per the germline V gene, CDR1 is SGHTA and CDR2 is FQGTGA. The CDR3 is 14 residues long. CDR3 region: CASSGPGGHNEQFF. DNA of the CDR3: TGTGCCAGCAGCGGGCCAGGGGGACACAATGAGCAGTTCTTC.

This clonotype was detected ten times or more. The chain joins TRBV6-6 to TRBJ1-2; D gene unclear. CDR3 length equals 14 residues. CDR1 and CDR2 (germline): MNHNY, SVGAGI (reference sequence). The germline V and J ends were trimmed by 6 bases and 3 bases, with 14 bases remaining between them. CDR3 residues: CASRPRRPYYGYTF. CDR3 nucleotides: TGTGCCAGCAGACCCCGACGGCCGTACTATGGCTACACCTTC.

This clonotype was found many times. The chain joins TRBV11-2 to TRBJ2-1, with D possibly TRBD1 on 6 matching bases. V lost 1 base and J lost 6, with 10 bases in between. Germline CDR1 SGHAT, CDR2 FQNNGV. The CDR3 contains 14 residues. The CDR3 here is CASSLGGPINEQFF. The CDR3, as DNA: TGTGCCAGCAGCTTAGGGGGGCCCATCAATGAGCAGTTCTTC.

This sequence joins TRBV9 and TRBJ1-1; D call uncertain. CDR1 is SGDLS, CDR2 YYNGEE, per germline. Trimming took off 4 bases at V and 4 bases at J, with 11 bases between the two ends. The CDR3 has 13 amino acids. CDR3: CASSPSSLTEAFF. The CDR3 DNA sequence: TGTGCCAGCAGCCCCTCCTCCCTCACTGAAGCTTTCTTT.

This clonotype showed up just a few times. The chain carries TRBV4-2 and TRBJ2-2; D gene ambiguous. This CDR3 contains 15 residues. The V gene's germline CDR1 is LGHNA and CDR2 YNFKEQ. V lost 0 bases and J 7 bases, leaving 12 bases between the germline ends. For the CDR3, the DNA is TGTGCCAGCAGCCAAGAAATCCGTCAGGTCGGGGAGCTGTTTTTT. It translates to CASSQEIRQVGELFF.

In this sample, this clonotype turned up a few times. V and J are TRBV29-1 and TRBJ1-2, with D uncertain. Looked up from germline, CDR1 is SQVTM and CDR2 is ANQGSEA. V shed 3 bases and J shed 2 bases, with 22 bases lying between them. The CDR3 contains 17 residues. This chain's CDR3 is CSVEPPLTRSGNYGYTF. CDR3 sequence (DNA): TGCAGCGTTGAGCCCCCCCTGACAAGGTCTGGGAACTATGGCTACACCTTC.

The CDR3 reads CASSHPPGQGQETQYF. The CDR3 region has the DNA TGCGCCAGCAGCCACCCACCGGGACAGGGCCAGGAGACCCAGTACTTC. V and J are TRBV4-1 and TRBJ2-5; 9 nucleotides agree with TRBD1. The germline gives CDR1 MGHRA, CDR2 YSYEKL. The CDR3 is 16 amino acids. V lost 3 bases, J lost 5 bases, and 10 bases stayed unmatched.